This TCR beta chain emerged from a study of long-term antiretroviral therapy in people with HIV. The authors ran the immunoSEQ assay, v3.0, at survey level. Assay used: immunoSEQ multiplex PCR; TCRdb lists only in-frame clones, some missing. The repertoire holds about 29,000 clones, with around 90% as singletons. Germline-derived CDR1 and CDR2 are SQVTM and ANQGSEA. There are 14 residues in the CDR3. J gave up 4 bases and V 7 bases, and 7 bases lay outside the gene matches. Specimen: unsorted PBMCs, collected 3.2 years before starting antiretroviral therapy. The chain has TRBV29-1 and TRBJ2-6; 7 nucleotides align to TRBD1. The receptor's source is a man aged 50 or older with HIV. The CDR3 coding sequence is TGCAGCGCCCTGACAGGGAGCGGGGCCAACGTCCTGACTTTC. The encoded protein is CSALTGSGANVLTF.